The clone carrying this TCR beta chain has at least ten counts. As yet, its antigen is unknown. This sample was taken from a study of neurological immune-mediated disorders. Synthesis of cDNA used 5'RACE (with 10-nucleotide random UMIs). TCRdb reanalysed the 5' RACE reads using MiXCR and keeps one entry per CDR3 protein. Seen here are 95,000 to 110,000 distinct CDR3 sequences, approximately 10% observed once, and the top ten hold under 4%. The time point was: longitudinal time-point 3. Source material was 2 million unsorted PBMCs, stored at -80 °C in RNAlater. Points from the study as a whole: The level of TCR clonal expansion was highest in patients with HTLV-1-associated myelopathy and lowest in multiple sclerosis, where it fell below the level seen in healthy controls.

The sample was PBMCs. This receptor was taken from a female donor with HTLV-1-associated myelopathy (HAM/TSP).

Here the CDR3 DNA reads TGCAGCGTTGAAGGACTACACACCGGGGAGCTGTTTTTT. As protein: CSVEGLHTGELFF. The chain has TRBV29-1 and TRBJ2-2; D may be TRBD2 (5 bases). Trimming took 1 base from V and 3 from J, leaving 6 bases between them. The CDR3 runs 13 residues. The germline V gene has CDR1 SQVTM and CDR2 ANQGSEA.